A single sample gave rise to the 8 T cell receptor beta chains below, sequenced in a study of CD8+ T cells in alopecia areata. RNA was isolated and reverse transcribed to cDNA, the sequencing template. Assay used: immunoSEQ multiplex PCR; TCRdb lists only in-frame clones, some missing. The sample shows about 150,000 clones, 55% to 65% of them seen only once. The specimen sequenced was CD4+ T cells sorted from blood. These receptors were obtained from a human donor in good health.

A few counts support this clone. The CDR3 spells CASSLRGAVYEQYF. CDR3 nucleotides: TGCGCCAGCAGCTTGAGAGGGGCCGTCTACGAGCAGTACTTC. The chain links TRBV5-1 to TRBJ2-7; perhaps D is TRBD1 or TRBD2 (5 bases each). CDR3 length: 14 residues. The V gene's germline CDR1 is SGHRS and CDR2 YFSETQ. V lost 1 base, J lost 3 bases, and 11 bases lay in between.

The genes are TRBV7-2 and TRBJ1-5; the D is unclear. The ends were cut back, 6 bases at V and 4 bases at J, with 13 bases in the middle. CDR1 is SGHTA, CDR2 FQGNSA, per germline. The CDR3 covers 14 residues. The CDR3 DNA follows: TGTGCCAGCAGTTCCAACGCGGGTAATCAGCCCCAGCATTTT. It specifies CASSSNAGNQPQHF. Supplemented by reference TRBV7-2 and TRBJ1-5, the full variable domain reads GAGVSQSPSNKVTEKGKDVELRCDPISGHTALYWYRQSLGQGLEFLIYFQGNSAPDKSGLPSDRFSAERTGGSVSTLTIQRTQQEDSAVYLCASSSNAGNQPQHFGDGTRLSIL.

This clone was found a few times. The chain has TRBV11-2 and TRBJ2-3; no definite D call. The CDR3 contains 14 residues. Germline V gene lookup returns CDR1 SGHAT and CDR2 FQNNGV. Trimming took off 1 base at V and 2 bases at J, with 7 bases between the two ends. CDR3 DNA sequence: TGTGCCAGCAGCTTAGTGCGGTCCACAGATACGCAGTATTTT. Protein: CASSLVRSTDTQYF.

This clone appeared a single time. J is TRBJ2-7 and V is TRBV6-6; either TRBD1 or TRBD2 may supply D (5 bases each). Trimming cost V 4 bases and J 5 bases, with 12 bases left between them. The CDR3 is 13 amino acids. Looked up from germline, CDR1 is MNHNY and CDR2 is SVGAGI (reference sequence). CDR3 nucleotide sequence: TGTGCCAGCAGTTCCGGGACGGTTGACGAGCAGTACTTC. Encoded protein: CASSSGTVDEQYF.

This clone was detected only a few times. The V and J genes are TRBV5-1 and TRBJ1-2; D possibly corresponds to TRBD1 (5 bases). V was cut by 4 bases and J by 6 bases, with 19 bases left in between. The CDR3 sequence is 15 residues long. CDR1 and CDR2 from the germline V gene are SGHRS and YFSETQ. CDR3 bases: TGCGCCAGCAGCCCCGGACTGGGGGGAGGAAATGGCTACACCTTC. It specifies CASSPGLGGGNGYTF.

This clone was picked up a small number of times. This chain uses TRBV14 with TRBJ2-1, with 8 bases aligning to TRBD2. The J segment lost 3 bases and the V segment lost 1 base, leaving 2 bases of the junction unmatched. The CDR3 runs 15 residues. Germline V gene lookup returns CDR1 SGHDN and CDR2 FVKESK. In DNA, the CDR3 is TGTGCCAGCAGCCAAGGGAGCGGGAGCTACAATGAGCAGTTCTTC. It translates to CASSQGSGSYNEQFF.

There are a few counts of this clone. In the same sample, other DNA sequences code for this CDR3. J is TRBJ1-2 and V is TRBV2, with TRBD1 matching 10 bases. CDR1 is SNHLY and CDR2 is FYNNEI in the germline V gene. CDR3 length: 14 residues. V was pared by 7 bases and J by 2 bases, with 4 bases of the junction left unmatched. The CDR3 region is CASTRQGANYGYTF. The CDR3 DNA sequence: TGTGCCAGCACTCGACAGGGGGCGAACTATGGCTACACCTTC.

V is TRBV6-1 and J is TRBJ2-7; D remains unclear. CDR3 length: 15 amino acids. CDR1 and CDR2 (germline): MNHNS, SASEGT. Trimming shortened V by 7 bases and J by 1 base, and 17 bases separated the two germline ends. DNA for the CDR3: TGTGCCAGCAACCCGAGGCGGCTGGCGTCCTACGAGCAGTACTTC. Its protein is CASNPRRLASYEQYF.